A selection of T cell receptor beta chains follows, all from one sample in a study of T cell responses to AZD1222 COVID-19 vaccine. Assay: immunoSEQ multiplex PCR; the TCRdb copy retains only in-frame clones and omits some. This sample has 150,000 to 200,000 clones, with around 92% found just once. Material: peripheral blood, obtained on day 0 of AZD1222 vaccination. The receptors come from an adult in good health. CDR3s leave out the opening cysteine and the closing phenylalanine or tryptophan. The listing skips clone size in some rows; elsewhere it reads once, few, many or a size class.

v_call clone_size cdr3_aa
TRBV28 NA ASTPSWGDYEQY
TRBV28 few ASSLGQNSEAF
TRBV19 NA ASSISRRGFPGELF
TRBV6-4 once ASSDPTTRLAGYQETQY
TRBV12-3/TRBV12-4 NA ASNDRGQETQY
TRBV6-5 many ASSYGASGGFEQF
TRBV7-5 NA ARSLYRGRCSTEAF
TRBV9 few ASSVGLERANSPLH
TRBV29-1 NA SFPRDRDEKLF
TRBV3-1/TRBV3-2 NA ASSQVGQPNGELF
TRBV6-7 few ASSYSSGGGRVQPQH
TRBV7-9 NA ASSRSSGQTIYGYT
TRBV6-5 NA ASSPPGTYNTEAF